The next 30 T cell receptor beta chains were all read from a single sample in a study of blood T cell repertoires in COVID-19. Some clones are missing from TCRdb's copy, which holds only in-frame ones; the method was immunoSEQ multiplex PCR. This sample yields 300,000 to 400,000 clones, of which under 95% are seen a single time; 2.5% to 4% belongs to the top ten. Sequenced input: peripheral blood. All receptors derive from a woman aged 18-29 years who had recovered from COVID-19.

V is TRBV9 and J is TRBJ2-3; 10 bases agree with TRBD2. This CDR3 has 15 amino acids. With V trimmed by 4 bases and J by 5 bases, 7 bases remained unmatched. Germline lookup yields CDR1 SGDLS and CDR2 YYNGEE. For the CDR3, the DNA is TGTGCCAGCAGCCCCCTGGCTAGCGGGGGAGATACGCAGTATTTT. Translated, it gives CASSPLASGGDTQYF. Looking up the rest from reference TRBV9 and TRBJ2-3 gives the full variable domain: DSGVTQTPKHLITATGQRVTLRCSPRSGDLSVYWYQQSLDQGLQFLIQYYNGEERAKGNILERFSAQQFPDLHSELNLSSLELGDSALYFCASSPLASGGDTQYFGPGTRLTVL.

CDR3 nucleotide sequence: TGCGCCAGCAGCCAAGAATCGGTAGCGAGGATCAACACCGGGGAGCTGTTTTTT. This encodes CASSQESVARINTGELFF. V and J are TRBV4-3 and TRBJ2-2, with D possibly matching TRBD2 (5 bases). Germline CDR1 is LGHNA and CDR2 is YSLEER. Between the trimmed V and J ends, which lost 0 bases and 2 bases, there was a span of 16 bases. CDR3 length: 18 amino acids.

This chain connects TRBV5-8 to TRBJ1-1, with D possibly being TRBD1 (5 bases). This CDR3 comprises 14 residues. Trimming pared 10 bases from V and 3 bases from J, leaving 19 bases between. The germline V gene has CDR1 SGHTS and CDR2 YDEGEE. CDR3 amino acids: CAAGRDGGDTEAFF. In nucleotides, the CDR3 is TGTGCCGCGGGTCGGGACGGGGGAGACACTGAAGCTTTCTTT. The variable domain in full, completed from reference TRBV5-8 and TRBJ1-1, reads EAGVTQSPTHLIKTRGQQATLRCSPISGHTSVYWYQQALGLGLQFLLWYDEGEERNRGNFPPRFSGRQFPNYSSELNVNALELEDSALYLCAAGRDGGDTEAFFGQGTRLTVV.

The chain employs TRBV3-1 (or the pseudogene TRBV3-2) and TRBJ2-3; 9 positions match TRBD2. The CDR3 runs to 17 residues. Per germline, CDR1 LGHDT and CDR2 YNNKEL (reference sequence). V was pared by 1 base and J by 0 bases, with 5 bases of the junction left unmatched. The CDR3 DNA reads TGTGCCAGCAGCCAAGGTTCTAGCGGGACTAGCACAGATACGCAGTATTTT. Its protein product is CASSQGSSGTSTDTQYF.

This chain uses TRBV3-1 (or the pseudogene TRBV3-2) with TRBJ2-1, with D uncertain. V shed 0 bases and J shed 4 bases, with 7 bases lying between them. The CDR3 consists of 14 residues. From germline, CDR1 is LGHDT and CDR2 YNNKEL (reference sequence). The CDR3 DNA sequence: TGTGCCAGCAGCCAAGATTGGGCGTACAATGAGCAGTTCTTC. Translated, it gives CASSQDWAYNEQFF.

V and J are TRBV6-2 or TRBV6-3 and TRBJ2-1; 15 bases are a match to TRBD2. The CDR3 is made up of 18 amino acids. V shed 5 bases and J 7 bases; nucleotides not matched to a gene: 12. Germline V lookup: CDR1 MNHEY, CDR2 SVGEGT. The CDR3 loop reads CASSGMGLAGGKGNEQFF. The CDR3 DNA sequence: TGTGCCAGCAGTGGAATGGGACTAGCGGGAGGAAAAGGGAATGAGCAGTTCTTC.

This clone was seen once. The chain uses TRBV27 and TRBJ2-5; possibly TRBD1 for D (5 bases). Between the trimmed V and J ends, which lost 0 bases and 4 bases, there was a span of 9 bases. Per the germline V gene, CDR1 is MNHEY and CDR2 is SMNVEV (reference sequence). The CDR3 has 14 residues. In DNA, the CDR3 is TGTGCCAGCAGTTTATCGAGTAGGGGAGAGACCCAGTACTTC. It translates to CASSLSSRGETQYF.

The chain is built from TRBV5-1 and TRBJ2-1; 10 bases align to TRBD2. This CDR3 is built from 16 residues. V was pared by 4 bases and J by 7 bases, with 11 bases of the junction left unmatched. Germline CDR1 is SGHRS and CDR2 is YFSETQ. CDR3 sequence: CASSTSLLAGENEQFF. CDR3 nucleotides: TGCGCCAGCAGCACCTCCCTGCTAGCGGGAGAGAATGAGCAGTTCTTC.

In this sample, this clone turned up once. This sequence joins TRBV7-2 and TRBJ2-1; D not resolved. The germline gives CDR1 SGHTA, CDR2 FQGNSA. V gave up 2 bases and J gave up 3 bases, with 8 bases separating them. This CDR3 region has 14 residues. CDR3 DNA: TGTGCCAGCAGCTTATTCAGCGACTACAATGAGCAGTTCTTC. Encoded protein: CASSLFSDYNEQFF.

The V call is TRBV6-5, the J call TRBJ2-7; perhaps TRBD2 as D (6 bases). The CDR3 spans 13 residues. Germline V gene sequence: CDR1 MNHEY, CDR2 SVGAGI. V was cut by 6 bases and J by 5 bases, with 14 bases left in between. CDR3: CASRGLPGDEQYV. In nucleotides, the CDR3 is TGTGCCAGCAGAGGACTTCCGGGAGACGAGCAGTACGTC.

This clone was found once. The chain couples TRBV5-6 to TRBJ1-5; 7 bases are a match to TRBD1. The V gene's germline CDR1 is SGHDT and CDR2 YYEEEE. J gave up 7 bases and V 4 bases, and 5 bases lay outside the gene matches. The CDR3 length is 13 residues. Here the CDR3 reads CASSPKTGQPQHF. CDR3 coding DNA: TGTGCCAGCAGCCCGAAGACAGGGCAGCCCCAGCATTTT.

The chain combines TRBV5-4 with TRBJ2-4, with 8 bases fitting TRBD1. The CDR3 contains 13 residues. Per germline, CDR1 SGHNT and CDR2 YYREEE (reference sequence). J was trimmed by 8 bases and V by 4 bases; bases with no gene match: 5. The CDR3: CASSGSQGDIQYF. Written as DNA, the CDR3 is TGTGCCAGCAGCGGATCACAGGGGGACATTCAGTACTTC.

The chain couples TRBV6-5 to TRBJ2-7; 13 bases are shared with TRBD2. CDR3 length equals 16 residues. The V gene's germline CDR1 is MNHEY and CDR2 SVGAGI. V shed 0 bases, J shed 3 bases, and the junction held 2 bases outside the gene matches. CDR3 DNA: TGTGCCAGCAGTTACTCCGGACTAGCGGGAGACTACGAGCAGTACGTC. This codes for CASSYSGLAGDYEQYV.

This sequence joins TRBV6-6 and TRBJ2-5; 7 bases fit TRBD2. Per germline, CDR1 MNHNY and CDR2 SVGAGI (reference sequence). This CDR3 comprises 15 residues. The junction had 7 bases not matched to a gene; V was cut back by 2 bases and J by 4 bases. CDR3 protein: CASSYVLAYPETQYF. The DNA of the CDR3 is TGTGCCAGCAGTTACGTACTAGCGTACCCAGAGACCCAGTACTTC.

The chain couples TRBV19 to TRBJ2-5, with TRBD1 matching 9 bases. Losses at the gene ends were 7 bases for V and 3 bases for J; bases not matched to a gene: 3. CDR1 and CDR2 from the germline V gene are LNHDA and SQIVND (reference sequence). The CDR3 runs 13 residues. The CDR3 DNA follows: TGTGCCAGTATAAGGACAGGGGAAGAGACCCAGTACTTC. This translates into CASIRTGEETQYF.

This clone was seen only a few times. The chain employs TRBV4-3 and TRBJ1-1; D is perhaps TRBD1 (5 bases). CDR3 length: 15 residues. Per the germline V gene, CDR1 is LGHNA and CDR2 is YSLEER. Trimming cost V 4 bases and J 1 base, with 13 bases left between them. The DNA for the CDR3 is TGCGCCAGCAGCCGGAGGAGGGGCGGGAACACTGAAGCTTTCTTT. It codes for CASSRRRGGNTEAFF.

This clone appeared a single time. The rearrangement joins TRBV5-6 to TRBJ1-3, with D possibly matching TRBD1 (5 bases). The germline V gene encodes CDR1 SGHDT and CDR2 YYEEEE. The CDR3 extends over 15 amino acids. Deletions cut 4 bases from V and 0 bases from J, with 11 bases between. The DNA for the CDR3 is TGTGCCAGCAGCATTGACAGATACTCTGGAAACACCATATATTTT. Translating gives CASSIDRYSGNTIYF. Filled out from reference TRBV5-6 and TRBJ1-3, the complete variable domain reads DAGVTQSPTHLIKTRGQQVTLRCSPKSGHDTVSWYQQALGQGPQFIFQYYEEEERQRGNFPDRFSGHQFPNYSSELNVNALLLGDSALYLCASSIDRYSGNTIYFGEGSWLTVV.

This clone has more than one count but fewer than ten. The CDR3 region has the DNA TGTGCCTGGAGTCCGGGTTCCCTAAGGAAGGATTTCTTT. This gives the protein CAWSPGSLRKDFF. V gene TRBV30 combines with J gene TRBJ1-1; no clear D. CDR3 length: 13 amino acids. CDR1 and CDR2 from the germline V gene are GTSNPN and SVGIG (reference sequence). V lost 2 bases, J lost 13 bases, and 20 bases lay in between.

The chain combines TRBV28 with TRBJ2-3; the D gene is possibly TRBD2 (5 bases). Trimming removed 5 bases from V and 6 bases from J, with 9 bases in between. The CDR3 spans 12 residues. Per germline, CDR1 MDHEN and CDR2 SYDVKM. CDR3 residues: CASSNPGDTQYF. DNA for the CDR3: TGTGCCAGCAGTAACCCGGGGGATACGCAGTATTTT.

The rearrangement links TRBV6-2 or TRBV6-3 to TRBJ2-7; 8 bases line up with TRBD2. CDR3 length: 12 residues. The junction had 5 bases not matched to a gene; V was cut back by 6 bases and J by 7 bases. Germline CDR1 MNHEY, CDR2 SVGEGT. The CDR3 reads CASSGRAKEQYV. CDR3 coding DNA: TGTGCCAGCAGCGGGAGGGCCAAAGAGCAGTACGTC.

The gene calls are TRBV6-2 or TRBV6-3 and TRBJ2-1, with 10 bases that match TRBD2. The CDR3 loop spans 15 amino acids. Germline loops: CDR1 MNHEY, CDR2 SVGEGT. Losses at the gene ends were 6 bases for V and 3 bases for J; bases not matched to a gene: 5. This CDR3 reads CASSLLAGHYNEQFF. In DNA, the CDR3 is TGTGCCAGCAGCTTACTAGCGGGACACTACAATGAGCAGTTCTTC.

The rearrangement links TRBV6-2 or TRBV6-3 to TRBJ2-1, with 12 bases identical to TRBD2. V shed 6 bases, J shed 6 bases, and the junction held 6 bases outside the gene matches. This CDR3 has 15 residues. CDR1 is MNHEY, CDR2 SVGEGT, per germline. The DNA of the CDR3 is TGTGCCAGCAGGCCTAGCGGGAGGGCCCCCAATGAGCAGTTCTTC. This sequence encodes CASRPSGRAPNEQFF.

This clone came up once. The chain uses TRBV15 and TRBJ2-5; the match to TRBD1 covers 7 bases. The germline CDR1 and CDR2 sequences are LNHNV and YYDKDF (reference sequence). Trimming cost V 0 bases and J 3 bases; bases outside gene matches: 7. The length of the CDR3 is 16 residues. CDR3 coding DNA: TGTGCCACCAGCAGAGATCCCGGGACAGACGAAGAGACCCAGTACTTC. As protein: CATSRDPGTDEETQYF.

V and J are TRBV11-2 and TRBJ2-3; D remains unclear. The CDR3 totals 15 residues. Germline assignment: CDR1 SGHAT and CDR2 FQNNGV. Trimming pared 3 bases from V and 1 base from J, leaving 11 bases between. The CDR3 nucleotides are TGTGCCAGCAGCTTCCTAAATGTTCGCACAGATACGCAGTATTTT. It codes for CASSFLNVRTDTQYF.

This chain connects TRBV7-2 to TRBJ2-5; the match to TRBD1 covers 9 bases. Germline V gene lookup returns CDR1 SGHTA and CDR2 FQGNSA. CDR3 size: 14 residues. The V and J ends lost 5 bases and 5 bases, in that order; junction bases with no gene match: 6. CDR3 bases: TGTGCCAGCAGCCCGACAGGGGGAAAGGAGACCCAGTACTTC. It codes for CASSPTGGKETQYF.

This CDR3 reads CASSPSRGGYGTDTQYF. For the CDR3, the DNA is TGTGCCAGCAGCCCCTCCCGGGGGGGATACGGCACAGATACGCAGTATTTT. The chain recombines TRBV11-3 with TRBJ2-3, with 8 bases that match TRBD2. The germline V gene encodes CDR1 SGHNT and CDR2 YENEEA. The CDR3 spans 17 residues. The ends lost 5 bases at V and 1 base at J; junction bases unmatched: 11.

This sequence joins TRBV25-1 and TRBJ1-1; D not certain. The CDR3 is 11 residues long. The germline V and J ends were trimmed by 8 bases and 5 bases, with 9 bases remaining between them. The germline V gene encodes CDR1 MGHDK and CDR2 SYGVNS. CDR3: CASCRGTEAFF. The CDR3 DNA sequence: TGTGCCAGCTGCCGGGGAACTGAAGCTTTCTTT.

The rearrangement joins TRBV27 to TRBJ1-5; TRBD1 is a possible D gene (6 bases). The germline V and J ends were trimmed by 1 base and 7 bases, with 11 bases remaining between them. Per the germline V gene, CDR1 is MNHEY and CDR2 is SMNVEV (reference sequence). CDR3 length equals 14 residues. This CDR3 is CASSLFPGEQPQHF. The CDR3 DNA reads TGTGCCAGCAGTTTATTTCCAGGGGAACAGCCCCAGCATTTT.

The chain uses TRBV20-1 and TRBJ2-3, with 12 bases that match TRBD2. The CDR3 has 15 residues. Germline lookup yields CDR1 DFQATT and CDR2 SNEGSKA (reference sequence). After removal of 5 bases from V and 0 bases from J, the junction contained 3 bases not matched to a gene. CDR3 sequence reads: CSACGTSGSTDTQYF. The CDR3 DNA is TGCAGTGCTTGTGGGACTAGCGGGAGCACAGATACGCAGTATTTT.

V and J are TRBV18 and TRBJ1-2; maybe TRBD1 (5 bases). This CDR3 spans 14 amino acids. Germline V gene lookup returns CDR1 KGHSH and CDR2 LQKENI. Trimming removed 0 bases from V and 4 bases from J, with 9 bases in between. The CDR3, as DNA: TGTGCCAGCTCACCACCCCCAGGGCGCTATGGCTACACCTTC. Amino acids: CASSPPPGRYGYTF.